Listed here are 4 T cell receptor beta chains from one sample, sequenced in a study of shared clonotypes between healthy human individuals. Generated by immunoSEQ multiplex PCR, the TCRdb table keeps only in-frame clones and is missing some. The table includes some 1 million clones, about 77% detected once. The specimen sequenced was memory CD4+ T cells sorted from blood. Subset in this sample: CD45RA-negative fraction. The receptors originated from a man aged 18 to 35 in good health.

The rearrangement uses TRBV14 and TRBJ1-3; no firm D call. The V gene lost 4 bases and the J gene lost 0 bases, with 13 bases spanning the gap. Germline CDR1 and CDR2: SGHDN and FVKESK. The CDR3 totals 16 residues. The CDR3 nucleotides are TGTGCCAGCAGCCCCCTCGGGTCCTTCTCTGGAAACACCATATATTTT. Its protein is CASSPLGSFSGNTIYF.

This clone appeared a few times. This chain links TRBV6-1 with TRBJ1-5; D is perhaps TRBD1 (6 bases). The CDR3 contains 13 residues. Germline V gene lookup returns CDR1 MNHNS and CDR2 SASEGT. Trimming pared 6 bases from V and 4 bases from J, leaving 10 bases between. CDR3 nucleotide sequence: TGTGCCAGCAGGGGGGACATTAATCAGCCCCAGCATTTT. Amino acids: CASRGDINQPQHF.

This CDR3 reads CASSLESKRATGSSYEQYF. The CDR3 nucleotides are TGTGCCAGCAGCTTAGAATCGAAGAGGGCGACAGGGAGCTCCTACGAGCAGTACTTC. J is TRBJ2-7 and V is TRBV7-2; TRBD1 agrees at 7 bases. V was pared by 1 base and J by 0 bases, with 15 bases of the junction left unmatched. Germline CDR1 reads SGHTA; CDR2 reads FQGNSA. The CDR3 sequence is 19 residues long.

The chain recombines TRBV6-5 with TRBJ1-1, with 8 bases that match TRBD1. V trimming: 5 bases; J trimming: 10 bases; junction bases outside the gene matches: 6. This CDR3 is built from 12 residues. Germline V gene sequence: CDR1 MNHEY, CDR2 SVGAGI. In nucleotides, the CDR3 is TGTGCCAGCAGTACGACAGGGGCCGGAGCTTTCTTT. Encoded protein: CASSTTGAGAFF.